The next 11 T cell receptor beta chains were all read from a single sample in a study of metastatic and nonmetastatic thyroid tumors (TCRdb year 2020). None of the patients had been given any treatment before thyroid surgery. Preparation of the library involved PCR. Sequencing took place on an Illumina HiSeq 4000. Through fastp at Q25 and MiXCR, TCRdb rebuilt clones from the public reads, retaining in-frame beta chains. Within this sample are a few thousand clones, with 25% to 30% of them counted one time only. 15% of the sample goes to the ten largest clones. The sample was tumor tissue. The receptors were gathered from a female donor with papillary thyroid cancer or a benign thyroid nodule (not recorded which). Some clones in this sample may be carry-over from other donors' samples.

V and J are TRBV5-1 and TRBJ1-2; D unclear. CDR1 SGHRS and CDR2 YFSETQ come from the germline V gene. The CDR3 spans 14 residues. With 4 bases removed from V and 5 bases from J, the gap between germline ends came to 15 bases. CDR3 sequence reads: CASSPGSPRYGYTF. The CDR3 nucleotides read TGCGCCAGCAGCCCCGGGAGCCCCAGGTATGGCTACACCTTC.

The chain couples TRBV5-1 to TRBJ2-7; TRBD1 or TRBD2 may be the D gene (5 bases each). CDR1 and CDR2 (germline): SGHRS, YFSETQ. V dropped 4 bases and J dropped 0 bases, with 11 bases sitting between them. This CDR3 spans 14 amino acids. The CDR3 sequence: CASSEGPNSYEQYF. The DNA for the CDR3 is TGCGCCAGCAGCGAGGGACCGAACTCCTACGAGCAGTACTTC.

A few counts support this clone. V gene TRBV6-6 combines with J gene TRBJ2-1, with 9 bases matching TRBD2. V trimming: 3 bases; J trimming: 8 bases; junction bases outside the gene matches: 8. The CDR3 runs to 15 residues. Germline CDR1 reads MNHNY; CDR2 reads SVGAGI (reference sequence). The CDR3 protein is CASSYISGRSDEQFF. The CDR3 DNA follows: TGTGCCAGCAGTTATATTAGCGGGAGATCGGATGAGCAGTTCTTC.

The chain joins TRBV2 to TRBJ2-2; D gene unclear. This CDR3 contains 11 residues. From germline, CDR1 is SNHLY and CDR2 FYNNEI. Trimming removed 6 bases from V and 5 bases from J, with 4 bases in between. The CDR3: CASSGTGELFF. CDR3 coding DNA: TGTGCCAGCAGCGGGACCGGGGAGCTGTTTTTT.

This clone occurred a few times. CDR3 amino acids: CASSDGTTSTDTQYF. For the CDR3, the DNA is TGTGCCAGCAGTGACGGAACTACTAGCACAGATACGCAGTATTTT. V and J are TRBV6-4 and TRBJ2-3; D not resolved. V lost 2 bases and J lost 0, with 9 bases in between. There are 15 residues in the CDR3. Per germline, CDR1 MRHNA and CDR2 SNTAGT.

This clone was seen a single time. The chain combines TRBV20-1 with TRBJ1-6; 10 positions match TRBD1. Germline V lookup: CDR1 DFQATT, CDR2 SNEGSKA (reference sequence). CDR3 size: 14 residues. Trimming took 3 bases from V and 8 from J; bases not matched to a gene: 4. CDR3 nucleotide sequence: TGCAGTGCTAGCCGGGACAGGGGTTATTCACCCCTCCACTTT. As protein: CSASRDRGYSPLHF.

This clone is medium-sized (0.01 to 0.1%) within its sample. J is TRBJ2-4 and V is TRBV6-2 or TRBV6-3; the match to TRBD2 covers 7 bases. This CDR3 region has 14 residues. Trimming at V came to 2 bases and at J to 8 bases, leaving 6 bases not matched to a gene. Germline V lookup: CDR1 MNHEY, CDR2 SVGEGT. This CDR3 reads CASSYLAGGDIQYF. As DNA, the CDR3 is TGTGCCAGCAGTTACCTAGCTGGGGGGGACATTCAGTACTTC.

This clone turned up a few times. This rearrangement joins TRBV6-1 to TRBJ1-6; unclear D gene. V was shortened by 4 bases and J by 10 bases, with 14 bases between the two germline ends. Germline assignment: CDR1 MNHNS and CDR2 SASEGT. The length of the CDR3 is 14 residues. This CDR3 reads CASSVKPLGSPLHF. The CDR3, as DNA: TGTGCCAGCAGTGTCAAACCGCTGGGGTCACCCCTCCACTTT.

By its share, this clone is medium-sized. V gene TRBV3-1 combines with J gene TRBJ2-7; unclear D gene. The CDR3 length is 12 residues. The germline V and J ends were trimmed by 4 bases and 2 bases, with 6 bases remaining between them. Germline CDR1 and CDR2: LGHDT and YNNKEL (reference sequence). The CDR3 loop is CASSPGTYEQYF. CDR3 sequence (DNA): TGTGCCAGCAGCCCAGGAACCTACGAGCAGTACTTC.

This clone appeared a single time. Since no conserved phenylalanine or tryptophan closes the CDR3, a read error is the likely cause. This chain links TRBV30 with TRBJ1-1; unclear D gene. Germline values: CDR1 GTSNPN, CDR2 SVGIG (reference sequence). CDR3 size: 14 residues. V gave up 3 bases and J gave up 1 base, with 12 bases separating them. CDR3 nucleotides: TGTGCCTGGAGCCAAGGCATCACGAACACTGAAGCTTTCTCT. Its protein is CAWSQGITNTEAFS.

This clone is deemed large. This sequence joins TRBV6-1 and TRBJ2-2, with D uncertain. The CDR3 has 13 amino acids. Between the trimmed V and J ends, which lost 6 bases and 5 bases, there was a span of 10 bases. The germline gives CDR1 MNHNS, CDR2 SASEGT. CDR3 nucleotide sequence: TGTGCCAGCAGCCCCAGAGAAACCGGGGAGCTGTTTTTT. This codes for CASSPRETGELFF.